The 25 T cell receptor beta chains in this list originate from one sample, sequenced in a study of blood T cell repertoires in COVID-19. Profiling relied on immunoSEQ multiplex PCR, and the TCRdb table lists in-frame clones only, not all of them. The profile covers roughly 200,000 clones, with around 85% appearing a single time and approximately 13% taken by the ten largest. The sequenced material came from peripheral blood. The receptor set was obtained from a man aged 45 to 65 who had recovered from COVID-19.

The rearrangement joins TRBV7-2 to TRBJ2-5; 9 nucleotides agree with TRBD2. The V segment lost 5 bases and the J segment 0 bases; nucleotides outside the gene matches: 7. The CDR3 is 16 residues long. Per germline, CDR1 SGHTA and CDR2 FQGNSA. The CDR3, as DNA: TGTGCCAGCAGCCGCTCTAGCGGGACGGACCAAGAGACCCAGTACTTC. Amino acid sequence: CASSRSSGTDQETQYF.

The rearrangement uses TRBV5-1 and TRBJ2-7; D may be TRBD2 (6 bases). This CDR3 has 16 amino acids. Germline CDR1 reads SGHRS; CDR2 reads YFSETQ. Trimming shortened V by 4 bases and J by 3 bases, and 20 bases separated the two germline ends. The CDR3: CASSGSLSGSLYEQYF. The CDR3, as DNA: TGCGCCAGCAGCGGGAGCCTTAGCGGATCTCTCTACGAGCAGTACTTC. Looking up the rest from reference TRBV5-1 and TRBJ2-7 gives the full variable domain: KAGVTQTPRYLIKTRGQQVTLSCSPISGHRSVSWYQQTPGQGLQFLFEYFSETQRNKGNFPGRFSGRQFSNSRSEMNVSTLELGDSALYLCASSGSLSGSLYEQYFGPGTRLTVT.

The chain combines TRBV7-3 with TRBJ2-1; 10 bases are shared with TRBD1. The CDR3 is 15 amino acids. Germline-derived CDR1 and CDR2 are SGHTA and FQGTGA. The J segment lost 5 bases and the V segment lost 5 bases, leaving 6 bases of the junction unmatched. The CDR3 is CASSVTGGSDNEQFF. The CDR3, as DNA: TGTGCCAGCAGCGTGACAGGGGGCTCGGACAATGAGCAGTTCTTC.

This clone was seen a handful of times. This chain uses TRBV9 with TRBJ1-6; 7 nucleotides agree with TRBD1. Germline V gene lookup returns CDR1 SGDLS and CDR2 YYNGEE. J lost 9 bases, V lost 2 bases, and 11 bases had no gene match. The CDR3 contains 16 residues. The CDR3 here is CASSVSPTGNGSPLHF. CDR3 nucleotide sequence: TGTGCCAGCAGCGTTTCCCCGACAGGGAATGGTTCACCCCTCCACTTT.

V is TRBV7-2 and J is TRBJ1-1; possible D gene TRBD1, 6 bases. The germline V gene encodes CDR1 SGHTA and CDR2 FQGNSA. V lost 5 bases and J lost 2, with 12 bases in between. CDR3 length equals 14 residues. The CDR3 sequence: CASSPGHGNTEAFF. In DNA form, the CDR3 reads TGTGCCAGCAGCCCGGGACATGGTAACACTGAAGCTTTCTTT.

The rearrangement joins TRBV10-3 to TRBJ2-5; D is perhaps TRBD2 (6 bases). The germline V gene has CDR1 ENHRY and CDR2 SYGVKD. The V gene lost 3 bases and the J gene lost 2 bases, with 13 bases spanning the gap. The CDR3 consists of 15 residues. The CDR3 region has the DNA TGTGCCATCAGTGATGGGGGGAGCGGTCAAGAGACCCAGTACTTC. Protein sequence: CAISDGGSGQETQYF.

The chain recombines TRBV10-1 with TRBJ1-2; D gene uncertain. CDR3 length: 13 residues. The germline CDR1 and CDR2 sequences are WNHNN and SYGVQD (reference sequence). The V gene lost 3 bases and the J gene lost 5 bases, with 10 bases spanning the gap. Here the CDR3 reads CASSDRTGYGYTF. In DNA, the CDR3 is TGCGCCAGCAGTGACCGGACGGGGTATGGCTACACCTTC.

The genes are TRBV7-3 and TRBJ2-1, with TRBD1 matching over 7 bases. The V gene's germline CDR1 is SGHTA and CDR2 FQGTGA. The junction had 7 bases not matched to a gene; V was cut back by 5 bases and J by 6 bases. CDR3 length: 14 residues. CDR3 loop: CASSLQGLGNEQFF. The CDR3, as DNA: TGTGCCAGCAGCCTACAGGGGCTAGGCAATGAGCAGTTCTTC. Drawing the rest from reference TRBV7-3 and TRBJ2-1, the complete variable domain is GAGVSQTPSNKVTEKGKYVELRCDPISGHTALYWYRQSLGQGPEFLIYFQGTGAADDSGLPNDRFFAVRPEGSVSTLKIQRTERGDSAVYLCASSLQGLGNEQFFGPGTRLTVL.

The chain is built from TRBV11-2 and TRBJ1-4; D unresolved. V was shortened by 6 bases and J by 1 base, with 15 bases between the two germline ends. Per the germline V gene, CDR1 is SGHAT and CDR2 is FQNNGV. The length of the CDR3 is 16 residues. The CDR3 is CASSTVLEGTNEKLFF. In DNA, the CDR3 is TGTGCCAGCAGTACGGTATTGGAGGGAACTAATGAAAAACTGTTTTTT.

The V gene is TRBV7-9, the J gene TRBJ2-2; 13 nucleotides match TRBD2. The germline gives CDR1 SEHNR, CDR2 FQNEAQ (reference sequence). The V and J ends lost 4 bases and 6 bases, in that order; junction bases with no gene match: 5. The CDR3 contains 16 residues. CDR3 sequence: CASSWGTSGTPGELFF. The CDR3 DNA is TGTGCCAGCAGCTGGGGGACTAGCGGGACCCCCGGGGAGCTGTTTTTT.

The chain links TRBV18 to TRBJ2-3, with 7 bases fitting TRBD1. V lost 1 base and J lost 4; bases outside the gene matches: 2. This CDR3 spans 14 amino acids. CDR1 KGHSH and CDR2 LQKENI come from the germline V gene. The CDR3 spells CASSPLQGADTQYF. The CDR3 region has the DNA TGTGCCAGCTCACCACTGCAGGGGGCAGATACGCAGTATTTT.

This clone was recorded a few times. This sequence joins TRBV28 and TRBJ1-1, with a tentative D call TRBD1 (6 bases). The CDR3 is made up of 13 amino acids. Looked up from germline, CDR1 is MDHEN and CDR2 is SYDVKM. V lost 7 bases to trimming and J lost 3 bases, with 12 bases between them. The CDR3: CASMGHQDTEAFF. As DNA, the CDR3 is TGTGCCAGCATGGGACATCAGGACACTGAAGCTTTCTTT.

The rearrangement uses TRBV7-9 and TRBJ1-6; D gene ambiguous. The CDR3 runs 12 residues. V lost 10 bases to trimming and J lost 8 bases, with 12 bases between them. Germline CDR1 reads SEHNR; CDR2 reads FQNEAQ (reference sequence). The CDR3 loop is CATPSFDSPLHF. The CDR3 region has the DNA TGTGCCACCCCGAGTTTTGATTCACCCCTCCACTTT.

The CDR3 DNA follows: TGTGCCAGCTCACCTTCGGGGTCGAACACCGGGGAGCTGTTTTTT. The encoded protein is CASSPSGSNTGELFF. The chain carries TRBV18 and TRBJ2-2; maybe TRBD2 (5 bases). CDR3 length: 15 amino acids. Trimming removed 3 bases at V and 0 bases at J, with 8 bases between. Germline-derived CDR1 and CDR2 are KGHSH and LQKENI.

The chain joins TRBV5-1 to TRBJ2-1; the D is unclear. The CDR3 loop spans 14 amino acids. Per the germline V gene, CDR1 is SGHRS and CDR2 is YFSETQ. Between the trimmed V and J ends, which lost 1 base and 5 bases, there was a span of 10 bases. The CDR3 DNA follows: TGCGCCAGCAGCTTGTTTAACGGAGACAATGAGCAGTTCTTC. Its protein is CASSLFNGDNEQFF.

The chain links TRBV7-2 to TRBJ2-7, with D hard to call. The germline gives CDR1 SGHTA, CDR2 FQGNSA. The CDR3 sequence is 14 residues long. V was clipped by 7 bases and J by 2 bases, with 15 bases between them. The CDR3: CASKTIGEAYEQYF. DNA of the CDR3: TGTGCCAGCAAAACTATTGGCGAGGCCTACGAGCAGTACTTC.

The chain couples TRBV11-3 to TRBJ2-2; TRBD2 agrees at 13 bases. Germline assignment: CDR1 SGHNT and CDR2 YENEEA. The CDR3 is 17 amino acids. The V and J ends lost 6 bases and 2 bases, in that order; junction bases with no gene match: 6. DNA of the CDR3: TGTGCCAGCAGTCGGACTAGCGGGAGAAGAAACACCGGGGAGCTGTTTTTT. Translated: CASSRTSGRRNTGELFF.

The chain links TRBV28 to TRBJ1-1; maybe TRBD1 (6 bases). The CDR3 runs 11 residues. The V end lost 4 bases, the J end lost 11 bases, and 11 bases lay between the germline ends. Germline V gene sequence: CDR1 MDHEN, CDR2 SYDVKM. The CDR3 protein is CASSSQGLAFF. The DNA for the CDR3 is TGTGCCAGCAGTTCCCAGGGGCTCGCTTTCTTT.

This chain joins TRBV27 and TRBJ1-1; 7 bases map to TRBD1. The CDR3 is made up of 14 amino acids. Germline assignment: CDR1 MNHEY and CDR2 SMNVEV (reference sequence). V dropped 7 bases and J dropped 0; count of bases not matched to a gene: 5. CDR3 loop: CASTRTGLNTEAFF. The CDR3 coding sequence is TGTGCCAGCACCCGGACAGGCCTGAACACTGAAGCTTTCTTT.

V and J are TRBV7-6 and TRBJ2-1; D uncertain. Trimming removed 4 bases at V and 5 bases at J, with 18 bases between. This CDR3 has 16 amino acids. CDR1 SGHVS and CDR2 FNYEAQ come from the germline V gene. In DNA form, the CDR3 reads TGTGCCAGCAGCTCACCTACAGAGAACCATAACAATGAGCAGTTCTTC. Its protein is CASSSPTENHNNEQFF.

This chain joins TRBV7-9 and TRBJ1-2; D is unclear. CDR1 is SEHNR and CDR2 is FQNEAQ in the germline V gene (reference sequence). The CDR3 length is 16 residues. Trimming took off 3 bases at V and 1 base at J, with 15 bases between the two ends. The CDR3 DNA follows: TGTGCCAGCAGCTTGTACAGAGCTGAGAATAACTATGGCTACACCTTC. It encodes CASSLYRAENNYGYTF.

This sequence joins TRBV7-8 and TRBJ2-7; D possibly corresponds to TRBD1 (6 bases). The CDR3 consists of 16 residues. Germline V gene data show CDR1 as SGHVS and CDR2 as FQNEAQ. Trimming pared 0 bases from V and 1 base from J, leaving 13 bases between. CDR3 protein: CASSLAQGTASYEQYF. The CDR3 bases are TGTGCCAGCAGCTTAGCGCAGGGGACGGCATCCTACGAGCAGTACTTC. Full variable domain (remainder filled in from reference TRBV7-8 and TRBJ2-7): GAGVSQSPRYKVAKRGQDVALRCDPISGHVSLFWYQQALGQGPEFLTYFQNEAQLDKSGLPSDRFFAERPEGSVSTLKIQRTQQEDSAVYLCASSLAQGTASYEQYFGPGTRLTVT.

In this sample, this clone turned up a few times. This specimen includes other DNA sequences encoding the same CDR3. The genes are TRBV2 and TRBJ2-2; 8 bases are a match to TRBD1. The CDR3 is 15 residues long. Germline V lookup: CDR1 SNHLY, CDR2 FYNNEI. The V and J ends lost 6 bases and 0 bases, in that order; junction bases with no gene match: 3. CDR3 DNA sequence: TGTGCCAGCAGCGGGACAGGTTCGAACACCGGGGAGCTGTTTTTT. Its translation: CASSGTGSNTGELFF.

This clone was detected a few times. The V gene is TRBV7-9, the J gene TRBJ1-5, with D possibly being TRBD1 (5 bases). This CDR3 has 14 residues. With 5 bases removed from V and 3 bases from J, the gap between germline ends came to 11 bases. Looked up from germline, CDR1 is SEHNR and CDR2 is FQNEAQ (reference sequence). In DNA form, the CDR3 reads TGTGCCAGCAGCAACCAGGGATACAATCAGCCCCAGCATTTT. This gives the protein CASSNQGYNQPQHF.

This chain joins TRBV18 and TRBJ2-3; TRBD2 aligns across 12 bases. This CDR3 contains 20 residues. Germline V gives CDR1 KGHSH, CDR2 LQKENI. With 0 bases clipped from V and 0 bases from J, the junction kept 10 bases outside the gene matches. This CDR3 is CASSPPILTSGRGSTDTQYF. CDR3 coding DNA: TGTGCCAGCTCACCACCGATCCTGACTAGCGGGAGAGGAAGCACAGATACGCAGTATTTT.